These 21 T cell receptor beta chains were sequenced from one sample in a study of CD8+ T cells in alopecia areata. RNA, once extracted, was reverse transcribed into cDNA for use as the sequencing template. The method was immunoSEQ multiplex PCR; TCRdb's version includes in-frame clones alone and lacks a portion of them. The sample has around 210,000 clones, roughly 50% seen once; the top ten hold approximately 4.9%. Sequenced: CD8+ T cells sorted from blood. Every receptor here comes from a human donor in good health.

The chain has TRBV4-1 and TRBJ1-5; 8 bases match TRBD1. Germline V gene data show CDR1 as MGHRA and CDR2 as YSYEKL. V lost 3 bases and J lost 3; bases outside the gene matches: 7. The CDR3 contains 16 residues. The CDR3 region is CASSQSTGGNNQPQHF. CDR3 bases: TGCGCCAGCAGCCAGAGTACAGGGGGTAACAATCAGCCCCAGCATTTT.

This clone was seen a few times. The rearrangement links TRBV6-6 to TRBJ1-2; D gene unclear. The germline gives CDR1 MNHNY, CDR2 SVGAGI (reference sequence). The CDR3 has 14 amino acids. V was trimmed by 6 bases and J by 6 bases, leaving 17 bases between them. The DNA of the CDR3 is TGTGCCAGCAGCCTAAACCCGGGTAGCAATGGCTACACCTTC. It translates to CASSLNPGSNGYTF.

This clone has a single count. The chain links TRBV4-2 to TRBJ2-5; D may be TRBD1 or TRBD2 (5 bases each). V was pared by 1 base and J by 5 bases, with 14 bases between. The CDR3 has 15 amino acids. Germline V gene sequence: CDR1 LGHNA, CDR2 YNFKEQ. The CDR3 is CASSQVGGHGETQYF. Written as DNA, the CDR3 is TGTGCCAGCAGCCAAGTAGGAGGACACGGGGAGACCCAGTACTTC.

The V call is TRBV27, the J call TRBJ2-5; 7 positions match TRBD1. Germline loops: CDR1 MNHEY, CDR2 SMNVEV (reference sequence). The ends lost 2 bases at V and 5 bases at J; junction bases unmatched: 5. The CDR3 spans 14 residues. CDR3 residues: CASSLDPRGETQYF. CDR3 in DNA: TGTGCCAGCAGTTTAGATCCCAGGGGGGAGACCCAGTACTTC.

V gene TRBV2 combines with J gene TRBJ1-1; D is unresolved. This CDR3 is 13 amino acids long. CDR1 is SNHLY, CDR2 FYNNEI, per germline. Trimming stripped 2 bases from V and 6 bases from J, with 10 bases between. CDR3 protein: CASSERQTAEAFF. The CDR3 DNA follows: TGTGCCAGCAGTGAAAGGCAGACGGCTGAAGCTTTCTTT.

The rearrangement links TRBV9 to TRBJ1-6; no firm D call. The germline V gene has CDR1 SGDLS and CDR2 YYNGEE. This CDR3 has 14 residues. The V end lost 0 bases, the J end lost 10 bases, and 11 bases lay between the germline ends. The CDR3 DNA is TGTGCCAGCAGCGTAGGTAACACGGGATCACCCCTCCACTTT. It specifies CASSVGNTGSPLHF.

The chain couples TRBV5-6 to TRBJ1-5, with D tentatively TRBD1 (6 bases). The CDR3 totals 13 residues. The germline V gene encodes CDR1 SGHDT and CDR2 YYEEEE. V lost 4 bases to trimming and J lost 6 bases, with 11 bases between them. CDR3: CASSGGAGQPQHF. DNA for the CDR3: TGTGCCAGCAGCGGGGGGGCAGGTCAGCCCCAGCATTTT. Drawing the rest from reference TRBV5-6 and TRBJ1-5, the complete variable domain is DAGVTQSPTHLIKTRGQQVTLRCSPKSGHDTVSWYQQALGQGPQFIFQYYEEEERQRGNFPDRFSGHQFPNYSSELNVNALLLGDSALYLCASSGGAGQPQHFGDGTRLSIL.

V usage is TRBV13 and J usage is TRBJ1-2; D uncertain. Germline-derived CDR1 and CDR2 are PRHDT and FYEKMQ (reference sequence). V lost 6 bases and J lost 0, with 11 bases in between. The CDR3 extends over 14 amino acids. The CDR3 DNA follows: TGTGCCAGCAGTTCGACGGGAGCTAACTATGGCTACACCTTC. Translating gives CASSSTGANYGYTF.

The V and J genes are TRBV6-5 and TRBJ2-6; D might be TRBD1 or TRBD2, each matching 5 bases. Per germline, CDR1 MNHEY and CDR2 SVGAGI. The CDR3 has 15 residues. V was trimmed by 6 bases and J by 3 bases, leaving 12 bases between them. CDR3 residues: CASSRGVRGANVLTF. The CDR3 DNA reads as TGTGCCAGCAGCCGGGGCGTCCGTGGGGCCAACGTCCTGACTTTC.

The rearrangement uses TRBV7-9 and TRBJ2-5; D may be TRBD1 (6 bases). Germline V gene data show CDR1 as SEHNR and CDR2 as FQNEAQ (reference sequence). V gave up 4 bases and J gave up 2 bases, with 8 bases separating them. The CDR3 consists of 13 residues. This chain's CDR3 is CASSWDNQETQYF. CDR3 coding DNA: TGTGCCAGCAGCTGGGACAATCAAGAGACCCAGTACTTC.

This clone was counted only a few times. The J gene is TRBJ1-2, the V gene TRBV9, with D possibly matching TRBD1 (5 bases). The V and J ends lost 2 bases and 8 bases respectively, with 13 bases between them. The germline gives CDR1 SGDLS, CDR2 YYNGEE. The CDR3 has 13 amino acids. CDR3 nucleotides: TGTGCCAGCAGCGTGACAGAGGGTTCGGGCTACACCTTC. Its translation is CASSVTEGSGYTF.

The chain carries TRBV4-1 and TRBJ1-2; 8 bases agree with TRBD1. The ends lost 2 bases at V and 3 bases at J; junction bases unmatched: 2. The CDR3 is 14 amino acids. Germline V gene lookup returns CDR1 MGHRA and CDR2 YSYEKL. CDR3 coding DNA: TGCGCCAGCAGCCAATTGACAGGGGACTATGGCTACACCTTC. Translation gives CASSQLTGDYGYTF.

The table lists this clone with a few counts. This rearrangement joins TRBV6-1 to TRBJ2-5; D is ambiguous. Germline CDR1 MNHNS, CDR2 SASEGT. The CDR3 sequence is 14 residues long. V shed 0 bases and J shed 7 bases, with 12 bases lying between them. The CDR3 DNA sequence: TGTGCCAGCAGTGAAGCCCGAGAAATTGCGACCCAGTACTTC. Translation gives CASSEAREIATQYF.

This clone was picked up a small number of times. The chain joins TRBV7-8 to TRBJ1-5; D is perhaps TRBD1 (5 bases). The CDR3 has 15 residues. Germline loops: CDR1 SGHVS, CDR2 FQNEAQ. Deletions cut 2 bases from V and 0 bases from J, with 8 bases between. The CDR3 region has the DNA TGTGCCAGCAGCTTATGGGGGGATAGCAATCAGCCCCAGCATTTT. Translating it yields CASSLWGDSNQPQHF. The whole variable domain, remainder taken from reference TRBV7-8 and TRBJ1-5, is GAGVSQSPRYKVAKRGQDVALRCDPISGHVSLFWYQQALGQGPEFLTYFQNEAQLDKSGLPSDRFFAERPEGSVSTLKIQRTQQEDSAVYLCASSLWGDSNQPQHFGDGTRLSIL.

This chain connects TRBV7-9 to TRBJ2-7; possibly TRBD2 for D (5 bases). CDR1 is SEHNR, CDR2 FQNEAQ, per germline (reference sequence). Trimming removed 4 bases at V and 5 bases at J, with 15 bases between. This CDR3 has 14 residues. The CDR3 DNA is TGTGCCAGCAGCTCTACGGGGTTTGACAACGAGCAGTACTTC. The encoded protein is CASSSTGFDNEQYF.

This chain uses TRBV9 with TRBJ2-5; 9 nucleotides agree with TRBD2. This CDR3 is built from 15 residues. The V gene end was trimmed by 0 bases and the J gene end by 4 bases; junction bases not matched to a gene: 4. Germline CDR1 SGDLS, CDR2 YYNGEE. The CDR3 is CASSVGGGARETQYF. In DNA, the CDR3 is TGTGCCAGCAGCGTAGGCGGGGGGGCTCGAGAGACCCAGTACTTC. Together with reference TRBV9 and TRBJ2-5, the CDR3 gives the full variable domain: DSGVTQTPKHLITATGQRVTLRCSPRSGDLSVYWYQQSLDQGLQFLIQYYNGEERAKGNILERFSAQQFPDLHSELNLSSLELGDSALYFCASSVGGGARETQYFGPGTRLLVL.

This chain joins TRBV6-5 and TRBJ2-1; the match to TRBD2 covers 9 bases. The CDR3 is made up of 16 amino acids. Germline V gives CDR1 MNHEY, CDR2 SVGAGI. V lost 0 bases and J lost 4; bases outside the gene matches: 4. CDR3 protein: CASSYSAGGPYNEQFF. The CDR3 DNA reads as TGTGCCAGCAGTTACTCGGCGGGGGGGCCGTACAATGAGCAGTTCTTC.

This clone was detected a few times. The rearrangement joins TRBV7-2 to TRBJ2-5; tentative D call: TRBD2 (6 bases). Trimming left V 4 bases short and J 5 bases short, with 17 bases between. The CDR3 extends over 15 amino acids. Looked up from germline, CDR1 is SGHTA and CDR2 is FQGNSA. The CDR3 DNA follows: TGTGCCAGCAGCTCGACAAATGGGGGGAGGGAGACCCAGTACTTC. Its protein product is CASSSTNGGRETQYF.

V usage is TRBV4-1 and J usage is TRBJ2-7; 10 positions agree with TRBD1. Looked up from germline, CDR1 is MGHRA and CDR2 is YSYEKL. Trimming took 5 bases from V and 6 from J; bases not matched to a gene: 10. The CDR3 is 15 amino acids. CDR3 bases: TGCGCCAGCAGCGGGTTAGGGGACAGGGGTGCCGAGCAGTACTTC. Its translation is CASSGLGDRGAEQYF.

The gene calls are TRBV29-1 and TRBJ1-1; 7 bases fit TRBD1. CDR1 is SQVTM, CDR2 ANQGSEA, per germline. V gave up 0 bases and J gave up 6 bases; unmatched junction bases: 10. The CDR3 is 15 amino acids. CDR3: CSVEEGRGLTSEAFF. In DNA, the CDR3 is TGCAGCGTTGAAGAGGGTAGGGGGCTTACTTCTGAAGCTTTCTTT.

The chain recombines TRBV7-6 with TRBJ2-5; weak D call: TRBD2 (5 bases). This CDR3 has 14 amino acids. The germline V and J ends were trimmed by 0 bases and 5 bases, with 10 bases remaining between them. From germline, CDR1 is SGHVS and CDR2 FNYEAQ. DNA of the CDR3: TGTGCCAGCAGCTTAGCGGTGGGCGGGGAGACCCAGTACTTC. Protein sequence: CASSLAVGGETQYF. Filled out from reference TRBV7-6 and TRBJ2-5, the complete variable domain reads GAGVSQSPRYKVTKRGQDVALRCDPISGHVSLYWYRQALGQGPEFLTYFNYEAQQDKSGLPNDRFSAERPEGSISTLTIQRTEQRDSAMYRCASSLAVGGETQYFGPGTRLLVL.